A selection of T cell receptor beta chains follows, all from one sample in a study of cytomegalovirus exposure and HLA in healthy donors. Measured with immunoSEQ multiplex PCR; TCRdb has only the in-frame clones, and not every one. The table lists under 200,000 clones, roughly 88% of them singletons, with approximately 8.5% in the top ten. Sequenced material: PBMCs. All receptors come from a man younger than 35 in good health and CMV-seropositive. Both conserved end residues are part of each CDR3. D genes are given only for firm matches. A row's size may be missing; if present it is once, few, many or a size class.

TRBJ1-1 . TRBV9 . TGTGCCAGCAGCGCAGGTGTCATGAACACTGAAGCTTTCTTT CASSAGVMNTEAFF
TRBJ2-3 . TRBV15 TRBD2 TGTGCCACGAACCTGGGACTAGCGGGGGCCCCGGGGGTGCAGTATTTT CATNLGLAGAPGVQYF
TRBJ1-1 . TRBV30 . TGTGCCTGGAGTGTGGGGGCGATGAACACTGAAGCTTTCTTT CAWSVGAMNTEAFF
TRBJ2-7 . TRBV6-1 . TGTGCCAGCAGTGTACTCGACTATTCGCCCTACGAGCAGTACTTC CASSVLDYSPYEQYF
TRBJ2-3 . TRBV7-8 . TGTGCCAGCCGGGTTACAGATACGCAGTATTTT CASRVTDTQYF
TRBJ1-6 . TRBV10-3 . TGTGCCATCAGTGAGGGTCAGGGGATAGCGTCACCCCTCCACTTT CAISEGQGIASPLHF
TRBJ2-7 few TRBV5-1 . TGCGCCAGCAGCTCCGAGGTTTCCTACGAGCAGTACTTC CASSSEVSYEQYF
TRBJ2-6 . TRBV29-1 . TGCAGCGCGAGGGATAGTGCTGGGGCCAACGTCCTGACTTTC CSARDSAGANVLTF
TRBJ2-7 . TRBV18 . TGTGCCAGCTCATTAGGGGCGGGGGCACCGGGCGAGCAGTACTTC CASSLGAGAPGEQYF
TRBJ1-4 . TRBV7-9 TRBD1 TGTGCCAGCAGCTTAGAGTTGACAGGGACAGGTTATAGTGAAAAACTGTTTTTT CASSLELTGTGYSEKLFF
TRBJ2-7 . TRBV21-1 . TGTGCCAGCACCCTCAAAGGGACAGGATCCTACGAGCAGTACTTC CASTLKGTGSYEQYF
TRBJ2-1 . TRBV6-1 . TGTGCCAGCAGTCCCCAGGGGTTGCACAATGAGCAGTTCTTC CASSPQGLHNEQFF
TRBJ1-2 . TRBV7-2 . TGTGCCAGCAGCTTCCAGGGTTCCTATGGCTACACCTTC CASSFQGSYGYTF
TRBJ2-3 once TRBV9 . TGTGCCAGCAGCTTGGAGGGCACAGATACGCAGTATTTT CASSLEGTDTQYF
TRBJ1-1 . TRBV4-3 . TGCGCCAGCAGCCAAGATAGGGCGGGCTACACTGAAGCTTTCTTT CASSQDRAGYTEAFF
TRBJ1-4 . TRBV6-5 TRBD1 TGTGCCAGCAGCGGGGACAGGTCGAACGAAAAACTGTTTTTT CASSGDRSNEKLFF
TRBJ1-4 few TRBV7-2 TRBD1 TGTGCCAGCAGCCGGACAGGGAATGAAAAACTGTTTTTT CASSRTGNEKLFF
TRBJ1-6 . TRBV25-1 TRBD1 TGTGCCAGCAGTGAATGGGCAGGGGGCAATTCACCCCTCCACTTT CASSEWAGGNSPLHF
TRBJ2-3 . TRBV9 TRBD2 TGTGCCAGCAGCCTTGGGACTAGTCAGACAGATACGCAGTATTTT CASSLGTSQTDTQYF
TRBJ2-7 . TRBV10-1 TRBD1 TGCGCCAGCAGTGACCCGACGGGGACAGGGGACTACGAGCAGTACTTC CASSDPTGTGDYEQYF
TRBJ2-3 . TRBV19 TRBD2 TGTGCCAGTAGTCCAGCGGGGGGGAATTCAGATACGCAGTATTTT CASSPAGGNSDTQYF
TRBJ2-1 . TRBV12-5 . TGTGCTAGTGGTTTCAGCTCTATCAGGAATGAGCAGTTCTTC CASGFSSIRNEQFF